This T cell receptor beta chain is from a study of T cell responses to AZD1222 COVID-19 vaccine. Study results and caveats: Seropositive at baseline were only 5 to 7 AZD1222 recipients. Clonal diversity may have been underestimated, and the donors were mostly white British, with more females than males.

The study pooled second doses at about 4 or about 12 weeks. In regard to this clone: The antigen is unknown.

The data were produced by immunoSEQ multiplex PCR, yet TCRdb's version contains in-frame clones alone and is incomplete. This table holds over 150,000 clones, approximately 88% found once. This clonotype originated in an adult who received the AZD1222 COVID-19 vaccine. The sequencing here drew on peripheral blood, taken 28 days after the second AZD1222 dose.

CDR3 nucleotide sequence: TGTGCCAGCAGTGAGGGGACACCGACTACCTACGAGCAGTACTTC. Translating gives CASSEGTPTTYEQYF. The V call is TRBV6-1, the J call TRBJ2-7, with a tentative D call TRBD1 (6 bases). This CDR3 has 15 residues. Germline loops: CDR1 MNHNS, CDR2 SASEGT. V was pared by 3 bases and J by 2 bases, with 14 bases between.